The rows below give T cell receptor beta chains drawn from one sample of a study of CD8 T cells in Susac syndrome. TCRdb ran MiXCR on the immunoSEQ multiplex PCR reads and lists one entry per CDR3 protein. Of about 100,000 distinct CDR3 sequences in the sample, 80% to 95% were seen once. The sample consisted of CD8+ T cells from PBMCs. These receptors were obtained from a human donor in good health. CDR3s include the opening cysteine and the closing phenylalanine or tryptophan. The D gene is left open where the match is weak. The size of a clone is reported for some rows only, either as once, few or many, or as a class for expanded clones.

v_call	j_call	clone_size	d_call	cdr3_aa	cdr3_nt
TRBV25-1	TRBJ2-7	.	TRBD1	CASGTGGLDEQYF	TGTGCCTCCGGGACAGGGGGATTGGACGAGCAGTACTTC
TRBV6-6	TRBJ2-7	.	.	CASSSAYEQYF	TGTGCCAGCAGTTCCGCGTACGAGCAGTACTTC
TRBV3-1	TRBJ2-4	.	.	CASSQDGLENIQYF	TGTGCCAGCTCCCAGGACGGCCTAGAAAACATTCAGTACTTC
TRBV13	TRBJ2-5	.	.	CASSLGGAGTQYF	TGTGCCAGCAGCCTGGGGGGGGCCGGGACCCAGTACTTC
TRBV18	TRBJ2-3	.	.	CASSPDDTQYF	TGTGCCAGCTCACCAGATGATACGCAGTATTTT
TRBV13	TRBJ2-5	once	TRBD2	CASRTVGTSGEETQYF	TGTGCCAGCAGAACCGTGGGGACTAGCGGCGAAGAGACCCAGTACTTC
TRBV7-9	TRBJ2-5	.	TRBD2	CASSSGLAETQYF	TGTGCCAGCAGCTCGGGACTAGCGGAGACCCAGTACTTC
TRBV4-1	TRBJ2-7	.	TRBD1	CASSRGQGSNEQYF	TGCGCCAGCAGCCGTGGACAGGGGTCAAACGAGCAGTACTTC
TRBV5-1	TRBJ2-1	few	TRBD2	CASSLSGGVYNEQFF	TGTGCCAGCAGTCTGAGCGGGGGGGTATACAATGAGCAGTTCTTC
TRBV20-1	TRBJ2-7	.	TRBD2	CSASGTSGVKFSYEQYF	TGCAGTGCCTCCGGGACTAGCGGGGTCAAATTCTCCTACGAGCAGTACTTC
TRBV14	TRBJ1-4	once	TRBD1	CASSQRQGGRKEKLFF	TGTGCCAGCAGCCAACGACAGGGGGGAAGAAAAGAAAAACTGTTTTTT
TRBV7-6	TRBJ2-3	.	.	CASSTGGGHTDTQYF	TGTGCCAGCAGCACTGGGGGGGGGCACACAGATACGCAGTATTTT
TRBV7-8	TRBJ2-7	.	.	CASSLEATRQYF	TGTGCCAGCAGCTTAGAGGCGACAAGGCAGTACTTC
TRBV5-6	TRBJ2-1	.	TRBD1	CASSQGADSSYNEQFF	TGTGCCAGCAGCCAGGGGGCGGACAGCTCCTACAATGAGCAGTTCTTC
TRBV5-1	TRBJ1-1	.	.	CASSLTGVSTEAFF	TGCGCCAGCAGCTTAACAGGAGTCTCGACTGAAGCTTTCTTT
TRBV7-3	TRBJ1-1	.	TRBD1	CASSLVRGRGTEAFF	TGTGCCAGCAGCTTAGTCAGGGGGCGAGGAACTGAAGCTTTCTTT
TRBV20-1	TRBJ2-3	.	.	CSARGQEGDTDTQYF	TGCAGTGCTAGGGGACAAGAGGGGGACACAGATACGCAGTATTTT
TRBV6-5	TRBJ1-4	once	.	CASSYTPQVANEKLFF	TGTGCCAGCAGTTACACCCCCCAGGTCGCGAATGAAAAACTGTTTTTT
TRBV27	TRBJ2-5	.	TRBD1	CASSLQGVETQYF	TGTGCCAGCAGTTTACAGGGGGTAGAGACCCAGTACTTC
TRBV2	TRBJ1-1	.	.	CASGGSLERGAFF	TGTGCCAGCGGAGGGAGCCTCGAACGTGGAGCTTTCTTT
TRBV7-2	TRBJ2-5	.	TRBD2	CASSPRGGDLRGAQYF	TGTGCCAGCAGCCCCCGGGGAGGGGACCTTAGAGGGGCCCAGTACTTC
TRBV14	TRBJ2-7	.	TRBD1	CASSQDRTGPSYEQYF	TGTGCCAGCAGCCAAGACCGGACAGGCCCCTCCTACGAGCAGTACTTC
TRBV27	TRBJ1-5	.	.	CASSLLASNQPQHF	TGTGCCAGCAGTTTATTGGCCTCCAATCAGCCCCAGCATTTT
TRBV14	TRBJ2-1	.	.	CASSQASSSYNEQFF	TGTGCCAGCAGCCAAGCCTCCAGTTCCTACAATGAGCAGTTCTTC
TRBV18	TRBJ2-2	.	.	CASSPRSSLTSTGELFF	TGTGCCAGCTCACCACGGTCTAGTCTAACTTCCACCGGGGAGCTGTTTTTT
TRBV7-8	TRBJ2-7	.	.	CASTVGGAQAYEQYF	TGTGCCAGCACCGTCGGAGGGGCGCAGGCCTACGAGCAGTACTTC
TRBV5-1	TRBJ1-5	.	.	CASSLEGGSNQPQHF	TGCGCCAGCAGCTTGGAGGGCGGGAGCAATCAGCCCCAGCATTTT
TRBV13	TRBJ1-2	once	TRBD1	CASSSFWDRTIYGYTF	TGTGCCAGCAGCTCGTTTTGGGACAGAACAATCTATGGCTACACCTTC
TRBV2	TRBJ1-2	.	.	CASSEGRGLYGYTF	TGTGCCAGCAGTGAGGGCAGGGGCTTGTATGGCTACACCTTC
TRBV27	TRBJ2-7	few	.	CASSLGHSYEQYF	TGTGCCAGCAGTTTGGGACACTCCTACGAGCAGTACTTC
TRBV3-1	TRBJ1-2	.	.	CASSQGVDRYYGYTF	TGTGCCAGCAGCCAAGGCGTTGACAGGTACTATGGCTACACCTTC
TRBV5-6	TRBJ1-2	.	.	CASSQAAGYGYTF	TGTGCCAGCAGCCAAGCTGCCGGCTATGGCTACACCTTC
TRBV3-1	TRBJ2-3	.	TRBD2	CASSVSGGITDTQYF	TGTGCCAGCAGCGTCAGCGGGGGAATCACAGATACGCAGTATTTT